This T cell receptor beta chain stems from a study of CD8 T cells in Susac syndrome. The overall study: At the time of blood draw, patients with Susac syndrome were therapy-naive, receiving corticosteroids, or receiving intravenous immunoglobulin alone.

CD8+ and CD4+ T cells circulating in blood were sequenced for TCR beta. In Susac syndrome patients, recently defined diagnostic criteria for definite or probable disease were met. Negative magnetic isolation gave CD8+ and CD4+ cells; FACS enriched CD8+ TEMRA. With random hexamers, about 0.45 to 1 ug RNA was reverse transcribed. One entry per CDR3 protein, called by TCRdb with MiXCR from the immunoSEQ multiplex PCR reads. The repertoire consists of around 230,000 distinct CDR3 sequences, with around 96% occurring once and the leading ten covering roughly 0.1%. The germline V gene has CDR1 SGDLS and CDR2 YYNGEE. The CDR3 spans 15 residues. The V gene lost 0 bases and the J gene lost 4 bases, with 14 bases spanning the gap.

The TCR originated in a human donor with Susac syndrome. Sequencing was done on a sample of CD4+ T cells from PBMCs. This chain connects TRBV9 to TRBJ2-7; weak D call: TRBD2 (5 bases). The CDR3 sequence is CASSVDPAVFYEQYF. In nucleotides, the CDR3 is TGTGCCAGCAGCGTAGATCCAGCGGTTTTTTACGAGCAGTACTTC.